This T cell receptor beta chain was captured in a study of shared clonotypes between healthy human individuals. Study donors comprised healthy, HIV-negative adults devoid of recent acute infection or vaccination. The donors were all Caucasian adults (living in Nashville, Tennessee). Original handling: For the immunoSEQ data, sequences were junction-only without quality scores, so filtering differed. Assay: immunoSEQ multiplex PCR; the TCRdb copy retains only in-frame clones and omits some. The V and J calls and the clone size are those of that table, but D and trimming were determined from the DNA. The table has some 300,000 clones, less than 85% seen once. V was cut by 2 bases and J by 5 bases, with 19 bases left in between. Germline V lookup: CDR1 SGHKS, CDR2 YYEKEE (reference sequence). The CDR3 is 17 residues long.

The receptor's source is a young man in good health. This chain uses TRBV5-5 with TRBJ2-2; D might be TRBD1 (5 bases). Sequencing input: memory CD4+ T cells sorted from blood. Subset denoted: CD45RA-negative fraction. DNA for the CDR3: TGTGCCAGCAGCTTACTCGGGTCAGGGTTGGGGACCGGGGAGCTGTTTTTT. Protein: CASSLLGSGLGTGELFF.